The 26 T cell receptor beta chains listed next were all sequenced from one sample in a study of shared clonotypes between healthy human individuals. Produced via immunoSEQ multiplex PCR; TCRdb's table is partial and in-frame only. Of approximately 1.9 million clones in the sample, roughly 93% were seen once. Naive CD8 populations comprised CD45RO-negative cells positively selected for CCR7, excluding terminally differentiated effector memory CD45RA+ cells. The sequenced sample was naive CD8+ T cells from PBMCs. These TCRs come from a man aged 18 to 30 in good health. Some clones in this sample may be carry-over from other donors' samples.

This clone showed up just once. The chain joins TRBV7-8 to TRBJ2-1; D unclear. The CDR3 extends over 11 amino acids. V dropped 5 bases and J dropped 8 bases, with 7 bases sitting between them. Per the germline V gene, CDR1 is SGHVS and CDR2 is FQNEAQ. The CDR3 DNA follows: TGTGCCAGCAGCACTACACATGAGCAGTTCTTC. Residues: CASSTTHEQFF.

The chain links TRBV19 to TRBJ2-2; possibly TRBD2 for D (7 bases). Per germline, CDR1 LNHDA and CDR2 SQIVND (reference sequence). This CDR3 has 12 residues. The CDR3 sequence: CGAGQNTGELFF. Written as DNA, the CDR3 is TGTGGAGCGGGACAAAACACCGGGGAGCTGTTTTTT.

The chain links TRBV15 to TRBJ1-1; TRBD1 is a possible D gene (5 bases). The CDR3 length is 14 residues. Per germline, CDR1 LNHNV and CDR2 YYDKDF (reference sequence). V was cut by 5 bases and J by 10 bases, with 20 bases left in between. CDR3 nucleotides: TGTGCCACCAGCCAAAGGGGAGGTGGCGAAGGAGCTTTCTTT. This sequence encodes CATSQRGGGEGAFF.

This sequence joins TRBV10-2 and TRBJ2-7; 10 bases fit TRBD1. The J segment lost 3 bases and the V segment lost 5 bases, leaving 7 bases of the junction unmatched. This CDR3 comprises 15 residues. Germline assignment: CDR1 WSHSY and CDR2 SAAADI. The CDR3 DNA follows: TGCGCCAGCAGTAGACAGGGGGCGCATAACTACGAGCAGTACTTC. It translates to CASSRQGAHNYEQYF.

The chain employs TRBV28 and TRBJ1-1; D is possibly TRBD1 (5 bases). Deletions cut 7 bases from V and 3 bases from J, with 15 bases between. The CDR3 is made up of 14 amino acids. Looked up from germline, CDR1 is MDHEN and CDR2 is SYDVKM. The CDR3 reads CASKPAGGDTEAFF. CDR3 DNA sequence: TGTGCCAGCAAGCCAGCGGGGGGGGACACTGAAGCTTTCTTT.

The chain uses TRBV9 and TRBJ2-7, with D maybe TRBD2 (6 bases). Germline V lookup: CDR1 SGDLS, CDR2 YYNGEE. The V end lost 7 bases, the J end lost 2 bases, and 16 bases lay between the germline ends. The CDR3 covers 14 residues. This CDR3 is CASGTGGPTYEQYF. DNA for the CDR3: TGTGCCAGCGGCACCGGGGGACCTACCTACGAGCAGTACTTC.

The CDR3 bases are TGTGCCAGCAGCCCTCAAGCGGGAGGGACAAGGATGCACGAGCAGTACTTC. This codes for CASSPQAGGTRMHEQYF. The V and J genes are TRBV7-6 and TRBJ2-7; 10 bases fit TRBD2. Losses at the gene ends were 5 bases for V and 5 bases for J; bases not matched to a gene: 15. Germline V gene lookup returns CDR1 SGHVS and CDR2 FNYEAQ. CDR3 length: 17 residues.

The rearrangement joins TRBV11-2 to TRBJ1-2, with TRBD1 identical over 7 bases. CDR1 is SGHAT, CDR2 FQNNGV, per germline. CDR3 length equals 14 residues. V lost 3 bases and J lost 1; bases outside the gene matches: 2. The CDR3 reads CASSFGTVNYGYTF. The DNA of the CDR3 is TGTGCCAGCAGCTTCGGGACAGTTAACTATGGCTACACCTTC.

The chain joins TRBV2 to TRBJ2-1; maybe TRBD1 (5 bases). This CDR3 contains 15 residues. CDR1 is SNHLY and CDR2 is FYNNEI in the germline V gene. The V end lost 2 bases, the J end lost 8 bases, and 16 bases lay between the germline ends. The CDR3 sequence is CASSERGPSLDEQFF. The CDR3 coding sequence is TGTGCCAGCAGTGAAAGGGGTCCATCTCTGGATGAGCAGTTCTTC.

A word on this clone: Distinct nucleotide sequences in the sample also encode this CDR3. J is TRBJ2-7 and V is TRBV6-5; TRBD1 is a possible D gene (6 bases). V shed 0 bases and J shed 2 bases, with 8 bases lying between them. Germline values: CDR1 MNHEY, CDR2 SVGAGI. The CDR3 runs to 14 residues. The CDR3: CASSYSGDTYEQYF. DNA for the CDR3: TGTGCCAGCAGTTACTCGGGGGACACCTACGAGCAGTACTTC.

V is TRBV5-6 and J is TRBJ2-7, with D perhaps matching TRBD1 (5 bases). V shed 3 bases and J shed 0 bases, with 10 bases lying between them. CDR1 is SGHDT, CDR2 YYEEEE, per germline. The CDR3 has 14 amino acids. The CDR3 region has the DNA TGTGCCAGCAGCTCTGGGGCAGACTCCTACGAGCAGTACTTC. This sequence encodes CASSSGADSYEQYF.

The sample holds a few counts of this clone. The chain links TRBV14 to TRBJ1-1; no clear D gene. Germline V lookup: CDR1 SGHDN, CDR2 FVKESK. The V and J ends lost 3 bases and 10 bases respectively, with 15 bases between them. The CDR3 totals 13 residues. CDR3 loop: CASSHLVAVRAFF. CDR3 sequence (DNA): TGTGCCAGCAGCCATCTCGTGGCAGTTCGAGCTTTCTTT.

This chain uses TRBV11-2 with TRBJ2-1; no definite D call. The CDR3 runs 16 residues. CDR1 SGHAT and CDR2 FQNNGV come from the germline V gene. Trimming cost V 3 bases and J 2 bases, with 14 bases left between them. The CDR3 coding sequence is TGTGCCAGCAGCTTCCAGAATAGTATGGCCTACAATGAGCAGTTCTTC. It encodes CASSFQNSMAYNEQFF.

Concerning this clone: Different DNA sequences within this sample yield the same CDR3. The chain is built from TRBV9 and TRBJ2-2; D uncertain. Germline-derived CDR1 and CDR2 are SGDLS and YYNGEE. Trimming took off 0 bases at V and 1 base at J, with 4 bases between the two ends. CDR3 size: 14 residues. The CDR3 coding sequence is TGTGCCAGCAGCGTAGGAGGGAACACCGGGGAGCTGTTTTTT. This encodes CASSVGGNTGELFF.

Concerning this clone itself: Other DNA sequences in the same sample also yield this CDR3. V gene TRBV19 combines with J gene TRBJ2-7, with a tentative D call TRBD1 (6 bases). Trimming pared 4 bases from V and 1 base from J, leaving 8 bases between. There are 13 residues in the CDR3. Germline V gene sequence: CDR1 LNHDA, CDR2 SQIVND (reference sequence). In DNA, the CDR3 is TGTGCCAGTAGTACCGGACAGTCCTACGAGCAGTACTTC. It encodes CASSTGQSYEQYF.

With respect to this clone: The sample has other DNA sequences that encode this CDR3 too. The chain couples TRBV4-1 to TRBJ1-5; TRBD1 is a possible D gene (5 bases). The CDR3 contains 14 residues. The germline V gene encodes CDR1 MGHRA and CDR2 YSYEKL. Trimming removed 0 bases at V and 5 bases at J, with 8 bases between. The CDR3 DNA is TGCGCCAGCAGCCAAGATACGGGGGATCAGCCCCAGCATTTT. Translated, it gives CASSQDTGDQPQHF.

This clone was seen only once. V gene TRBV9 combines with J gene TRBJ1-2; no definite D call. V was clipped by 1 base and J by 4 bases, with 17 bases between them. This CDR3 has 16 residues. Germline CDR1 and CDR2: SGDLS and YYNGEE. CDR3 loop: CASSVSRHEGTYGYTF. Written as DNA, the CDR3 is TGTGCCAGCAGCGTATCACGGCACGAGGGAACCTATGGCTACACCTTC.

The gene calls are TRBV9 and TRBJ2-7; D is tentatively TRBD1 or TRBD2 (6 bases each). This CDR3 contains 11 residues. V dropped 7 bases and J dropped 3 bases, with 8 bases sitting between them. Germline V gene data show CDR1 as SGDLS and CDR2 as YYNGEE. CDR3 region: CASGGGYEQYF. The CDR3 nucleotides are TGTGCCAGCGGAGGGGGCTACGAGCAGTACTTC.

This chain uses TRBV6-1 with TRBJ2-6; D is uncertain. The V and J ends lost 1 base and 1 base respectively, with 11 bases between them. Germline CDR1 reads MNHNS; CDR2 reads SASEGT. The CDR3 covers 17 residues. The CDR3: CASSEVEDLSGANVLTF. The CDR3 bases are TGTGCCAGCAGTGAAGTTGAAGACCTTTCTGGGGCCAACGTCCTGACTTTC.

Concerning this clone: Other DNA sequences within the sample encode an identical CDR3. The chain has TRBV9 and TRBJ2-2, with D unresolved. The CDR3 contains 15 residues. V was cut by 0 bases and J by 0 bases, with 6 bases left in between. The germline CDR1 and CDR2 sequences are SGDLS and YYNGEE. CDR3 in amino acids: CASSVAPPNTGELFF. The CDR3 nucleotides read TGTGCCAGCAGCGTAGCTCCCCCGAACACCGGGGAGCTGTTTTTT.

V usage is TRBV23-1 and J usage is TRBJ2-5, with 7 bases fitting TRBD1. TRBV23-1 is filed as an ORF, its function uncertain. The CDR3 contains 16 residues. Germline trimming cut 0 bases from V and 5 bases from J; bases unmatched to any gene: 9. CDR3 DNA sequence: TGCGCCAGCAGTCAATCGATGGAGACAGGGCAGGAGACCCAGTACTTC. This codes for CASSQSMETGQETQYF.

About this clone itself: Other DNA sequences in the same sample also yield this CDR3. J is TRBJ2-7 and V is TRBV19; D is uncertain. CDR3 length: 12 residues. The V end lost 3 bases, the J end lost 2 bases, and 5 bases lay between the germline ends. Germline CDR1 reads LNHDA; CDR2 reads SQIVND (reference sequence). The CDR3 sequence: CASSIGPYEQYF. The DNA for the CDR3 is TGTGCCAGTAGTATCGGACCCTACGAGCAGTACTTC.

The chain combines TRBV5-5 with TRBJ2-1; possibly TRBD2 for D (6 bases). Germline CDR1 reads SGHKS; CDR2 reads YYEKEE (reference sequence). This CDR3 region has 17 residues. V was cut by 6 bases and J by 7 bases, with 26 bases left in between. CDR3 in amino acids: CASTETGDRIGDNEQFF. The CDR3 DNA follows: TGTGCCAGCACCGAAACGGGGGATAGGATAGGGGATAATGAGCAGTTCTTC.

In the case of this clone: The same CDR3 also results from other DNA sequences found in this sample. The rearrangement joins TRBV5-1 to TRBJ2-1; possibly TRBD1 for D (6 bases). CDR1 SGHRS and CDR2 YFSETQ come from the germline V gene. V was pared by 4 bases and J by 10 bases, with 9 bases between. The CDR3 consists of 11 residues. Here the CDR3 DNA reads TGCGCCAGCAGCCAGACAGGCGAGCAGTTCTTC. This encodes CASSQTGEQFF.

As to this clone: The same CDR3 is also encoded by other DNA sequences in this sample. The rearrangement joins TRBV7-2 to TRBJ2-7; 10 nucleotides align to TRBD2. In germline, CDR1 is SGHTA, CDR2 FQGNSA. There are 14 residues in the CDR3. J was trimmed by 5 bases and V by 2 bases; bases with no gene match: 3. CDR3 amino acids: CASSLSGRANEQYF. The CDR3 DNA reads TGTGCCAGCAGCTTAAGCGGGAGGGCTAACGAGCAGTACTTC. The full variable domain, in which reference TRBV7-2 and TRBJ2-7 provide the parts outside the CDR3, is GAGVSQSPSNKVTEKGKDVELRCDPISGHTALYWYRQSLGQGLEFLIYFQGNSAPDKSGLPSDRFSAERTGGSVSTLTIQRTQQEDSAVYLCASSLSGRANEQYFGPGTRLTVT.

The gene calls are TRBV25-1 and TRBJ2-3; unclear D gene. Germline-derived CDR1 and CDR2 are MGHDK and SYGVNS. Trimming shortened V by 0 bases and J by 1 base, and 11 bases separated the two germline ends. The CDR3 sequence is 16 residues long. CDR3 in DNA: TGTGCCAGCAGTGAATATCTGGCGGCTGGCACAGATACGCAGTATTTT. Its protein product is CASSEYLAAGTDTQYF.